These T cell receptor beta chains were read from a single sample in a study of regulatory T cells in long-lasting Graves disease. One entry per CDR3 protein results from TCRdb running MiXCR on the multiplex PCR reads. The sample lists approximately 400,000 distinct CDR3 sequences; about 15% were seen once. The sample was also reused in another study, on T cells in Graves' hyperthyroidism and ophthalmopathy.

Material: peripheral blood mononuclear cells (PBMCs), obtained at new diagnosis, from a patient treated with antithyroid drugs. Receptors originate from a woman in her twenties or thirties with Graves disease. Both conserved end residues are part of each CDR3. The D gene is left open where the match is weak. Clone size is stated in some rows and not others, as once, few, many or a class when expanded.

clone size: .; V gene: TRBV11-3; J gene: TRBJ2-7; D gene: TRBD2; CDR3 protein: CASSVPAGGGDEQYF; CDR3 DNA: TGTGCCAGCAGCGTTCCGGCGGGAGGGGGCGATGAGCAGTACTTC
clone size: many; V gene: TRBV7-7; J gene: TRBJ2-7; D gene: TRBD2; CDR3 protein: CASSPNLTSGRAYEQYF; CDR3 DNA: TGTGCTAGCAGCCCCAACCTAACTAGCGGGAGGGCCTACGAGCAGTACTTC
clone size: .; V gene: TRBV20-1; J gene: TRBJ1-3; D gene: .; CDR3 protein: CSAIPQRDLRVIYF; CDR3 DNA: TGCAGTGCTATCCCCCAGCGGGACCTGAGGGTAATATATTTT
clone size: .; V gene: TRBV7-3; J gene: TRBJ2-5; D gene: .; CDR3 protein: CASSLTVGETQYF; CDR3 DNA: TGTGCCAGCAGTTTAACCGTCGGGGAGACCCAGTACTTC
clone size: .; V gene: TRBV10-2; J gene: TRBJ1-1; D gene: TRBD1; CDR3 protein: CASRKGAGTEAFF; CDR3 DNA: TGCGCCAGCAGAAAGGGGGCGGGAACTGAAGCTTTCTTT
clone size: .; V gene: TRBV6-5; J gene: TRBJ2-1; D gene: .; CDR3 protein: CGSSSWLDLSSYNEQFF; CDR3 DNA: TGTGGCAGCAGTTCTTGGCTAGACTTGAGCTCCTACAATGAGCAGTTCTTC
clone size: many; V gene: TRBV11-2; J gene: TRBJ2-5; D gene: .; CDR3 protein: CASSLLPGTEQETQYF; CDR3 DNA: TGTGCCAGCAGCTTACTCCCGGGGACTGAGCAAGAGACCCAGTACTTC
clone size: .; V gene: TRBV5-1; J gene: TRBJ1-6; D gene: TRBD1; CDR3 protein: CASSGTGGNSPLHF; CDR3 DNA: TGCGCCAGCAGCGGGACAGGTGGGAATTCACCCCTCCACTTT
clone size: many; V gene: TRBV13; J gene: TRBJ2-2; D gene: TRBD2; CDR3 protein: CASSLNWRERLTGELFF; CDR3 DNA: TGTGCCAGCAGCTTAAATTGGCGGGAGAGACTAACCGGGGAGCTGTTTTTT
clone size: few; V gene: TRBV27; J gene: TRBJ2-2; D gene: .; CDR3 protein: CASMWFGNTGELFF; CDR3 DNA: TGTGCCAGCATGTGGTTCGGGAACACCGGGGAGCTGTTTTTT
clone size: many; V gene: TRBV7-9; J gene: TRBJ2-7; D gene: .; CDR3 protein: CASSPLIPEGPYEQYF; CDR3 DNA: TGTGCCAGCAGCCCTCTAATCCCCGAGGGCCCCTACGAGCAGTACTTC
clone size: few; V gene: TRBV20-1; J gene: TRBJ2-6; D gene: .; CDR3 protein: CSAGRPSSGANVLTF; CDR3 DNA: TGCAGTGCCGGAAGGCCAAGCTCTGGGGCCAACGTCCTGACTTTC
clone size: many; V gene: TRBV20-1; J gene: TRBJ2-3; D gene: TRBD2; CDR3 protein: CSAGPGLAVTDTQYF; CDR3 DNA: TGCAGTGCTGGACCGGGACTAGCGGTCACAGATACGCAGTATTTT